These T cell receptor beta chains were read from a single sample in a study of siplizumab effects on memory and regulatory T cells. Only in-frame clones appear in the TCRdb table, and some are missing; sequencing was by immunoSEQ multiplex PCR. This table holds 92,000 or so clones, over 80% found once. Sequenced: CD4+ T cells sorted from blood. The receptor source for this set is a human donor in good health. Both conserved end residues are part of each CDR3. A D gene is named only where the DNA matches it firmly. A row's size may be missing; if present it is once, few, many or a size class.

abundance: .; j_gene: TRBJ2-3; v_gene: TRBV7-2; d_gene: .; CDR3aa: CASSQSPVSSTDTQYF; CDR3nt: TGTGCCAGCAGCCAATCACCGGTTTCTAGCACAGATACGCAGTATTTT
abundance: .; j_gene: TRBJ2-3; v_gene: TRBV2; d_gene: TRBD2; CDR3aa: CASRGGLAGGSTDTQYF; CDR3nt: TGTGCCAGCAGGGGTGGACTAGCGGGAGGGAGCACAGATACGCAGTATTTT
abundance: .; j_gene: TRBJ2-5; v_gene: TRBV4-1; d_gene: TRBD1; CDR3aa: CASRTGDGGSRQYF; CDR3nt: TGCGCCAGCAGGACAGGGGATGGCGGGTCGAGGCAGTACTTC
abundance: .; j_gene: TRBJ2-1; v_gene: TRBV25-1; d_gene: .; CDR3aa: CASGRSEANEQFF; CDR3nt: TGTGCCAGCGGGAGATCTGAGGCCAATGAGCAGTTCTTC
abundance: .; j_gene: TRBJ2-3; v_gene: TRBV28; d_gene: .; CDR3aa: CASSPQVRSTDTQYF; CDR3nt: TGTGCCAGCAGTCCACAGGTCCGTAGCACAGATACGCAGTATTTT
abundance: few; j_gene: TRBJ1-2; v_gene: TRBV6-1; d_gene: .; CDR3aa: CASRAVAGNTF; CDR3nt: TGTGCCAGCAGGGCGGTGGCAGGGAACACCTTC
abundance: .; j_gene: TRBJ1-1; v_gene: TRBV7-9; d_gene: TRBD1; CDR3aa: CASSRGQTMNTEAFF; CDR3nt: TGTGCCAGCAGCCGGGGACAGACCATGAACACTGAAGCTTTCTTT
abundance: .; j_gene: TRBJ1-2; v_gene: TRBV19; d_gene: .; CDR3aa: CASSIDPTGGAIYGYTF; CDR3nt: TGTGCCAGTAGTATAGATCCCACGGGGGGCGCGATCTATGGCTACACCTTC
abundance: few; j_gene: TRBJ1-5; v_gene: TRBV6-6; d_gene: .; CDR3aa: CASTTGTVSSPQHF; CDR3nt: TGTGCCAGCACCACAGGAACAGTATCCTCGCCCCAGCATTTT
abundance: .; j_gene: TRBJ2-2; v_gene: TRBV2; d_gene: .; CDR3aa: CASSALLARVGGELFF; CDR3nt: TGTGCCAGCAGTGCCCTTCTAGCGAGAGTGGGCGGGGAGCTGTTTTTT
abundance: .; j_gene: TRBJ1-1; v_gene: TRBV19; d_gene: .; CDR3aa: CASSTPPASAFF; CDR3nt: TGTGCCAGTAGTACCCCACCTGCTTCAGCTTTCTTT
abundance: once; j_gene: TRBJ2-5; v_gene: TRBV6-5; d_gene: TRBD1; CDR3aa: CASSPRTGTETQYF; CDR3nt: TGTGCCAGCAGTCCTCGGACAGGGACAGAGACCCAGTACTTC
abundance: .; j_gene: TRBJ2-1; v_gene: TRBV4-3; d_gene: TRBD2; CDR3aa: CASSRGAGSKYNEQFF; CDR3nt: TGCGCCAGCAGCCGAGGAGCGGGGTCTAAGTACAATGAGCAGTTCTTC
abundance: .; j_gene: TRBJ2-1; v_gene: TRBV6-5; d_gene: TRBD1; CDR3aa: CASRDETGTNEQFF; CDR3nt: TGTGCCAGCAGAGACGAGACAGGGACCAATGAGCAGTTCTTC
abundance: .; j_gene: TRBJ1-2; v_gene: TRBV21-1; d_gene: .; CDR3aa: CASSKEIGGGYTF; CDR3nt: TGTGCCAGCAGCAAAGAGATTGGGGGTGGCTACACCTTC
abundance: .; j_gene: TRBJ1-4; v_gene: TRBV7-8; d_gene: .; CDR3aa: CASSLQTLGKLFF; CDR3nt: TGTGCCAGCAGCTTACAGACACTTGGGAAACTGTTTTTT
abundance: .; j_gene: TRBJ2-7; v_gene: TRBV5-1; d_gene: TRBD1; CDR3aa: CASNFGTGDEQYF; CDR3nt: TGCGCCAGCAACTTTGGGACAGGGGACGAGCAGTACTTC
abundance: .; j_gene: TRBJ2-3; v_gene: TRBV19; d_gene: .; CDR3aa: CASSILRRDGTDTQYF; CDR3nt: TGTGCCAGTAGTATTCTAAGGCGGGACGGCACAGATACGCAGTATTTT
abundance: .; j_gene: TRBJ2-3; v_gene: TRBV27; d_gene: TRBD2; CDR3aa: CASRKTGTSGTRPWDTQYF; CDR3nt: TGTGCCAGCAGAAAGACCGGGACTAGCGGGACCCGGCCTTGGGATACGCAGTATTTT
abundance: once; j_gene: TRBJ2-5; v_gene: TRBV5-8; d_gene: .; CDR3aa: CASSLIRHLGTQYF; CDR3nt: TGTGCCAGCAGCCTGATCAGGCATTTGGGGACCCAGTACTTC
abundance: .; j_gene: TRBJ2-5; v_gene: TRBV29-1; d_gene: .; CDR3aa: CSVESAVDLAQYF; CDR3nt: TGCAGCGTTGAAAGTGCGGTAGACTTGGCCCAGTACTTC
abundance: .; j_gene: TRBJ2-2; v_gene: TRBV11-1; d_gene: TRBD2; CDR3aa: CATQLATNTGELFF; CDR3nt: TGTGCCACCCAACTAGCGACGAACACCGGGGAGCTGTTTTTT
abundance: .; j_gene: TRBJ2-3; v_gene: TRBV19; d_gene: TRBD2; CDR3aa: CASSIAPGGPGDTQYF; CDR3nt: TGTGCCAGTAGTATAGCCCCGGGAGGGCCCGGAGATACGCAGTATTTT
abundance: .; j_gene: TRBJ1-1; v_gene: TRBV5-1; d_gene: TRBD1; CDR3aa: CASRSPGGGTEAFF; CDR3nt: TGCGCCAGCAGGTCCCCAGGGGGCGGCACTGAAGCTTTCTTT
abundance: .; j_gene: TRBJ2-1; v_gene: TRBV6-1; d_gene: TRBD2; CDR3aa: CASSGNYLAATYNEQFF; CDR3nt: TGTGCCAGCAGTGGAAATTATCTAGCGGCCACTTACAATGAGCAGTTCTTC
abundance: .; j_gene: TRBJ2-7; v_gene: TRBV7-2; d_gene: TRBD2; CDR3aa: CASSPVPGGGEQYF; CDR3nt: TGTGCCAGCAGCCCCGTACCGGGGGGGGGCGAGCAGTACTTC
abundance: once; j_gene: TRBJ2-5; v_gene: TRBV7-2; d_gene: .; CDR3aa: CASSPRVATQYF; CDR3nt: TGTGCCAGCAGCCCCCGTGTTGCGACCCAGTACTTC
abundance: once; j_gene: TRBJ2-7; v_gene: TRBV10-1; d_gene: TRBD2; CDR3aa: CASSERRGSLREQYF; CDR3nt: TGCGCCAGCAGTGAACGGCGCGGGAGCCTTCGAGAGCAGTACTTC
abundance: .; j_gene: TRBJ1-1; v_gene: TRBV7-6; d_gene: .; CDR3aa: CASSLLGLSNTEAFF; CDR3nt: TGTGCCAGCAGCTTACTGGGACTATCGAACACTGAAGCTTTCTTT
abundance: .; j_gene: TRBJ2-3; v_gene: TRBV19; d_gene: TRBD1; CDR3aa: CASSLQGAGDTQYF; CDR3nt: TGTGCCAGTAGCCTGCAGGGGGCGGGAGATACGCAGTATTTT
abundance: .; j_gene: TRBJ2-1; v_gene: TRBV11-3; d_gene: .; CDR3aa: CASSTTYNEQFF; CDR3nt: TGTGCCAGCAGCACCACCTACAATGAGCAGTTCTTC
abundance: .; j_gene: TRBJ2-1; v_gene: TRBV4-1; d_gene: .; CDR3aa: CASSQFPSASFSYNEQFF; CDR3nt: TGCGCCAGCAGCCAATTTCCTAGCGCCAGTTTCTCCTACAATGAGCAGTTCTTC
abundance: .; j_gene: TRBJ2-3; v_gene: TRBV25-1; d_gene: .; CDR3aa: CASSEVGLRDHTDTQYF; CDR3nt: TGTGCCAGCAGTGAAGTCGGTCTGCGGGATCACACAGATACGCAGTATTTT
abundance: .; j_gene: TRBJ2-7; v_gene: TRBV9; d_gene: .; CDR3aa: CASEVCGYEQYF; CDR3nt: TGTGCCAGCGAGGTGTGTGGATACGAGCAGTACTTC
abundance: .; j_gene: TRBJ1-2; v_gene: TRBV6-1; d_gene: .; CDR3aa: CASMTGIYGYTF; CDR3nt: TGTGCCAGCATGACTGGAATCTATGGCTACACCTTC
abundance: .; j_gene: TRBJ1-2; v_gene: TRBV6-6; d_gene: .; CDR3aa: CASRDYVLGGYTF; CDR3nt: TGTGCCAGCAGGGACTACGTGTTAGGTGGCTACACCTTC
abundance: .; j_gene: TRBJ2-7; v_gene: TRBV5-6; d_gene: TRBD2; CDR3aa: CASSPPSGTAYEQYF; CDR3nt: TGTGCCAGTTCACCACCTAGCGGGACCGCCTACGAGCAGTACTTC